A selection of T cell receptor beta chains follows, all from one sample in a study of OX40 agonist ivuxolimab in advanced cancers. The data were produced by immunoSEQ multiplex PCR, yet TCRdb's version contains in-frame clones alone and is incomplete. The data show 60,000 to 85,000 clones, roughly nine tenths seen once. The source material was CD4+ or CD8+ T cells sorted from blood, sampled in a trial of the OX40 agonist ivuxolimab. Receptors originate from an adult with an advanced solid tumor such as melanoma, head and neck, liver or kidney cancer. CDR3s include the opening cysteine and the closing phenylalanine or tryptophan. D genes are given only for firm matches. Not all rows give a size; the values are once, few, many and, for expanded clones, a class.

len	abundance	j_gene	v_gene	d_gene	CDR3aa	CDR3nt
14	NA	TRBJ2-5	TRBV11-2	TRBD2	CASSLGLAGETQYF	TGTGCCAGCAGCTTAGGTCTAGCGGGAGAGACCCAGTACTTC
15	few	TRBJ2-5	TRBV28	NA	CASSSGDSQQETQYF	TGTGCCAGCAGTTCAGGAGACAGTCAGCAAGAGACCCAGTACTTC
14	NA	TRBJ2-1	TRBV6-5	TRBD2	CASKSGRADNEQFF	TGTGCCAGCAAATCCGGGAGGGCCGACAATGAGCAGTTCTTC
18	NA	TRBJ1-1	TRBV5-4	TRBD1	CASNKGTGGGSVNTEAFF	TGTGCCAGCAACAAAGGGACAGGGGGCGGCTCGGTGAACACTGAAGCTTTCTTT
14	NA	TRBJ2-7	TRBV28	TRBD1	CASSLRDSTYEQYF	TGTGCCAGCAGCCTCCGGGACAGCACCTACGAGCAGTACTTC
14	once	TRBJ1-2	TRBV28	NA	CASTEIQGMLGYTF	TGTGCCAGCACCGAGATACAGGGTATGCTTGGCTACACCTTC
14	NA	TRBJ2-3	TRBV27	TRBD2	CASRTSGITDTQYF	TGTGCCAGCAGGACTAGCGGGATAACAGATACGCAGTATTTT
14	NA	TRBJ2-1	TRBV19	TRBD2	CAAAGRGSYNEQFF	TGTGCCGCAGCGGGGAGAGGGTCCTACAATGAGCAGTTCTTC
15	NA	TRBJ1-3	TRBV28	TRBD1	CASRTTGTAGNTIYF	TGTGCCAGCAGAACGACAGGGACGGCTGGAAACACCATATATTTT
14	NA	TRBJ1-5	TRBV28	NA	CASSPAGGNQPQHF	TGTGCCAGCAGCCCGGCAGGGGGCAATCAGCCCCAGCATTTT
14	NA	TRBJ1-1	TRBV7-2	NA	CASSFDRGNTEAFF	TGTGCCAGCAGCTTCGACCGAGGGAACACTGAAGCTTTCTTT
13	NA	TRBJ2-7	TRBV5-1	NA	CASSFQGSYEQYF	TGCGCCAGCAGCTTTCAGGGTAGCTACGAGCAGTACTTC
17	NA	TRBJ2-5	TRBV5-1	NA	CASSLGGSDTNQETQYF	TGCGCCAGCAGCTTGGGTGGGTCGGACACCAACCAAGAGACCCAGTACTTC
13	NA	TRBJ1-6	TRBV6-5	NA	CASSDSGDSPLHF	TGTGCCAGCAGCGACTCGGGGGATTCACCCCTCCACTTT
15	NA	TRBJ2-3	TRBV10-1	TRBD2	CASSVTSGSPDTQYF	TGCGCCAGCAGTGTGACTAGCGGGAGCCCAGATACGCAGTATTTT
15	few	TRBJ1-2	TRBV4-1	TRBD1	CASSQPDRGDYGYTF	TGCGCCAGCAGCCAACCGGACAGGGGTGACTATGGCTACACCTTC
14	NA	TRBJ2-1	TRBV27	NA	CASSLWQKDNEQFF	TGTGCCAGCAGTTTATGGCAAAAGGACAATGAGCAGTTCTTC
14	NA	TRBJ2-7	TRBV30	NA	CAWSVGGAFGEQYF	TGTGCCTGGAGTGTTGGGGGGGCTTTCGGCGAGCAGTACTTC
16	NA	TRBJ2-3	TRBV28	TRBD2	CASSPYSGGYTDTQYF	TGTGCCAGCAGTCCATATAGCGGGGGCTACACAGATACGCAGTATTTT
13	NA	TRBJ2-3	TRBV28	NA	CASSLLDSDTQYF	TGTGCCAGCAGTTTGTTGGACTCGGATACGCAGTATTTT
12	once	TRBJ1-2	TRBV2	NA	CASSVGVSGYTF	TGTGCCAGCAGTGTCGGGGTATCTGGCTACACCTTC
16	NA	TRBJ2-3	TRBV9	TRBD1	CASSSPGTGITDTQYF	TGTGCCAGCAGCTCCCCCGGGACAGGGATCACAGATACGCAGTATTTT
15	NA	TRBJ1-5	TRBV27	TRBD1	CASRKQGAGNQPQHF	TGTGCCAGCAGGAAACAGGGGGCGGGCAATCAGCCCCAGCATTTT
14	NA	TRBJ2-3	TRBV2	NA	CASSGEAGTDTQYF	TGTGCCAGCAGTGGAGAGGCGGGCACAGATACGCAGTATTTT
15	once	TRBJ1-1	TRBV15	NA	CATSPYSTANTEAFF	TGTGCCACCAGCCCTTATTCGACAGCGAACACTGAAGCTTTCTTT
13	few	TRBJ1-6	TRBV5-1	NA	CASSLEQNSPLHF	TGCGCCAGCAGCTTAGAACAAAATTCACCCCTCCACTTT
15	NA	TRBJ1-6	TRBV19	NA	CASSEGKSYNSPLHF	TGTGCCAGTAGTGAAGGGAAGTCCTATAATTCACCCCTCCACTTT
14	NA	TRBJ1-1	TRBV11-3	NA	CASSPAEENTEAFF	TGTGCCAGCAGCCCCGCGGAAGAAAACACTGAAGCTTTCTTT
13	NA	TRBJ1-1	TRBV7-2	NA	CASSLATVGSAFF	TGTGCCAGCAGCTTAGCGACAGTAGGGTCTGCTTTCTTT
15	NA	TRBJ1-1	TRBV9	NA	CASSVALQENTEAFF	TGTGCCAGCAGCGTAGCCCTTCAAGAGAACACTGAAGCTTTCTTT
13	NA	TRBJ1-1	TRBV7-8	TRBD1	CASSLTGFSEAFF	TGTGCCAGCAGCTTGACAGGGTTTTCTGAAGCTTTCTTT
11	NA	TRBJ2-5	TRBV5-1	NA	CASSGGETQYF	TGCGCCAGCAGCGGGGGGGAGACCCAGTACTTC
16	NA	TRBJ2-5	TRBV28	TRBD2	CASIGPGGRSQETQYF	TGTGCCAGCATCGGACCGGGGGGGAGGTCCCAAGAGACCCAGTACTTC
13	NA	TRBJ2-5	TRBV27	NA	CASSWGTGETQYF	TGTGCCAGCAGTTGGGGTACGGGCGAGACCCAGTACTTC
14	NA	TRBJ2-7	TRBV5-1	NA	CASSLEPNSYEQYF	TGCGCCAGCAGCTTGGAGCCTAACTCCTACGAGCAGTACTTC
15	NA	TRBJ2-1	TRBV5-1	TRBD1	CASSRGQEPNNEQFF	TGCGCCAGCAGCCGGGGACAGGAACCCAACAATGAGCAGTTCTTC
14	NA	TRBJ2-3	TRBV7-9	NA	CASSFGGYTDTQYF	TGTGCCAGCAGCTTCGGCGGTTACACAGATACGCAGTATTTT
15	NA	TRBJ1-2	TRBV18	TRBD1	CASSLSQGEVYGYTF	TGTGCCAGCTCACTTTCACAGGGGGAGGTCTATGGCTACACCTTC
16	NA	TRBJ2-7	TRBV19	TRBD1	CASSTLPGTVTYEQYF	TGTGCCAGTAGTACCTTGCCCGGGACAGTAACCTACGAGCAGTACTTC
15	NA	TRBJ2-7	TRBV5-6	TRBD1	CASSFSWTGTYEQYF	TGTGCCAGCAGCTTTAGCTGGACAGGGACCTACGAGCAGTACTTC
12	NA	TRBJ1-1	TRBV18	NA	CASSPTETEAFF	TGTGCCAGCTCACCTACCGAGACTGAAGCTTTCTTT
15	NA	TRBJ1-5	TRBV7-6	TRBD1	CASSLDRASNQPQHF	TGTGCCAGCAGCTTGGACAGGGCGAGCAATCAGCCCCAGCATTTT
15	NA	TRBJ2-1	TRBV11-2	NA	CASSATDSSNNEQFF	TGTGCCAGCTCGGCTACGGACAGTTCAAACAATGAGCAGTTCTTC